One and the same sample provided the 16 T cell receptor beta chains below, sequenced in a study of shared clonotypes between healthy human individuals (dated by TCRdb to about 2020). The library relied on the immunoSEQ multiplex PCR assay. TCRdb retrieved this table from immuneACCESS and kept in-frame rearrangements only. Not all clones are present; in checked studies, unresolved V genes account for under half, and no reason is known for the remainder. The sample table holds 1,400,000 or so clones, of which around 98.5% were seen once. The top ten hold under 0.45% of the sample. The sample was naive CD4+ T cells sorted from blood. In the paper's terms, the cell subset or site label means: CD45RA+ positively selected. These TCRs come from a man aged 25-40 years in good health.

There are a few counts of this clone. The chain couples TRBV5-1 to TRBJ2-5; no clear D gene. The V end was cut by 4 bases, the J end by 0 bases, with 4 bases between. This CDR3 is built from 12 residues. Germline V gives CDR1 SGHRS, CDR2 YFSETQ. This CDR3 reads CASSPYQETQYF. Here the CDR3 DNA reads TGCGCCAGCAGCCCGTACCAAGAGACCCAGTACTTC.

The chain has TRBV7-2 and TRBJ2-1; 7 bases map to TRBD2. Per germline, CDR1 SGHTA and CDR2 FQGNSA. This CDR3 contains 17 residues. With V trimmed by 1 base and J by 0 bases, 6 bases remained unmatched. As DNA, the CDR3 is TGTGCCAGCAGCTTAGGGGGAGGGTCCACCTCCTACAATGAGCAGTTCTTC. Its protein product is CASSLGGGSTSYNEQFF. Together with reference TRBV7-2 and TRBJ2-1, the CDR3 gives the full variable domain: GAGVSQSPSNKVTEKGKDVELRCDPISGHTALYWYRQSLGQGLEFLIYFQGNSAPDKSGLPSDRFSAERTGGSVSTLTIQRTQQEDSAVYLCASSLGGGSTSYNEQFFGPGTRLTVL.

V and J are TRBV19 and TRBJ2-7, with a tentative D call TRBD1 (5 bases). Trimming took 2 bases from V and 2 from J, leaving 16 bases between them. CDR1 is LNHDA, CDR2 SQIVND, per germline (reference sequence). This CDR3 is 16 amino acids long. CDR3 coding DNA: TGTGCCAGTAGTATAAGTATCAGGGTCAGTCCCTACGAGCAGTACTTC. Protein sequence: CASSISIRVSPYEQYF.

The chain couples TRBV28 to TRBJ2-7; D assignment may be TRBD1 or TRBD2 (7 bases each). The CDR3 consists of 16 residues. The V gene's germline CDR1 is MDHEN and CDR2 SYDVKM. Trimming shortened V by 2 bases and J by 5 bases, and 19 bases separated the two germline ends. CDR3 sequence (DNA): TGTGCCAGCAGTTTAGGACAGGCGGGAGAACGCAACGAGCAGTACTTC. This sequence encodes CASSLGQAGERNEQYF. The variable domain in full, with the rest retrieved from reference TRBV28 and TRBJ2-7, is DVKVTQSSRYLVKRTGEKVFLECVQDMDHENMFWYRQDPGLGLRLIYFSYDVKMKEKGDIPEGYSVSREKKERFSLILESASTNQTSMYLCASSLGQAGERNEQYFGPGTRLTVT.

The genes are TRBV4-2 and TRBJ1-5, with D perhaps TRBD1 (5 bases). The ends were cut back, 0 bases at V and 2 bases at J, with 8 bases in the middle. Germline V gene lookup returns CDR1 LGHNA and CDR2 YNFKEQ. This CDR3 comprises 15 residues. The CDR3 here is CASSQEGRGNQPQHF. In DNA, the CDR3 is TGTGCCAGCAGCCAAGAGGGCAGGGGCAATCAGCCCCAGCATTTT.

The chain has TRBV5-6 and TRBJ1-4, with D perhaps matching TRBD1 (5 bases). Per the germline V gene, CDR1 is SGHDT and CDR2 is YYEEEE. Trimming shortened V by 0 bases and J by 5 bases, and 11 bases separated the two germline ends. The CDR3 is made up of 15 amino acids. CDR3 nucleotides: TGTGCCAGCAGCTTGGCGGGCCAGGGAAATGAAAAACTGTTTTTT. This sequence encodes CASSLAGQGNEKLFF.

This clone has just one count. Additional DNA sequences in this sample encode the identical CDR3. The chain uses TRBV4-2 and TRBJ2-1; TRBD2 matches at 7 bases. Germline CDR1 is LGHNA and CDR2 is YNFKEQ. Trimming cost V 0 bases and J 1 base; bases outside gene matches: 6. The CDR3 covers 17 residues. The CDR3 sequence: CASSQEGSGASYNEQFF. The CDR3 DNA sequence: TGTGCCAGCAGCCAAGAAGGGAGCGGGGCGTCCTACAATGAGCAGTTCTTC.

V and J are TRBV6-5 and TRBJ2-5; D remains ambiguous. This CDR3 is 16 amino acids long. V shed 0 bases and J shed 4 bases, with 15 bases lying between them. Germline V gives CDR1 MNHEY, CDR2 SVGAGI. CDR3 sequence: CASSYSLVGLGETQYF. The CDR3, as DNA: TGTGCCAGCAGTTACTCTTTAGTCGGGTTGGGAGAGACCCAGTACTTC.

The J gene is TRBJ1-4, the V gene TRBV5-8; D might be TRBD1 (5 bases). V was pared by 4 bases and J by 9 bases, with 22 bases between. The germline gives CDR1 SGHTS, CDR2 YDEGEE. This CDR3 contains 16 residues. CDR3 coding DNA: TGTGCCAGCAGCGTGTCGACAGTTTTCGCCTCGAAAAAACTGTTTTTT. It encodes CASSVSTVFASKKLFF.

The rearrangement joins TRBV7-8 to TRBJ2-6; 12 nucleotides line up with TRBD1. Germline V gene sequence: CDR1 SGHVS, CDR2 FQNEAQ. This CDR3 is 16 amino acids long. V shed 10 bases and J 2 bases; nucleotides not matched to a gene: 6. The chain's CDR3 is CATPGQGAPGANVLTF. The DNA for the CDR3 is TGTGCCACTCCGGGACAGGGGGCGCCTGGGGCCAACGTCCTGACTTTC.

The chain has TRBV11-2 and TRBJ1-5, with 7 nucleotides matching TRBD1. V lost 5 bases, J lost 4 bases, and 8 bases stayed unmatched. This CDR3 comprises 15 residues. Germline V gene sequence: CDR1 SGHAT, CDR2 FQNNGV. The CDR3 reads CASSRGNRGNQPQHF. The CDR3 DNA sequence: TGTGCCAGCAGCCGCGGCAACAGGGGTAATCAGCCCCAGCATTTT. Together with reference TRBV11-2 and TRBJ1-5, the CDR3 gives the full variable domain: EAGVAQSPRYKIIEKRQSVAFWCNPISGHATLYWYQQILGQGPKLLIQFQNNGVVDDSQLPKDRFSAERLKGVDSTLKIQPAKLEDSAVYLCASSRGNRGNQPQHFGDGTRLSIL.

This clone appeared once. The V gene is TRBV27, the J gene TRBJ1-2; possibly TRBD1 for D (5 bases). The CDR3 spans 14 residues. Germline-derived CDR1 and CDR2 are MNHEY and SMNVEV (reference sequence). V lost 2 bases to trimming and J lost 4 bases, with 11 bases between them. CDR3 in DNA: TGTGCCAGCAGTTTACGTTCGGGGCTCTATGGCTACACCTTC. Amino acids: CASSLRSGLYGYTF.

The chain is built from TRBV5-4 and TRBJ2-7, with 11 nucleotides matching TRBD2. CDR3 length: 16 amino acids. V trimming: 0 bases; J trimming: 3 bases; junction bases outside the gene matches: 5. Germline lookup yields CDR1 SGHNT and CDR2 YYREEE (reference sequence). DNA of the CDR3: TGTGCCAGCAGCTTGGAGGCTAGCGGGAGGTACTACGAGCAGTACTTC. Translating it yields CASSLEASGRYYEQYF.

V and J are TRBV9 and TRBJ2-7; 8 bases align to TRBD1. The J segment lost 2 bases and the V segment lost 3 bases, leaving 7 bases of the junction unmatched. Germline V CDR1 and CDR2: SGDLS, YYNGEE. The length of the CDR3 is 15 residues. The CDR3 spells CASSAVGTGPYEQYF. The CDR3 DNA sequence: TGTGCCAGCAGCGCCGTTGGGACAGGACCCTACGAGCAGTACTTC.

The chain recombines TRBV5-6 with TRBJ2-2; D is undetermined. The CDR3 runs to 12 residues. Germline V gene data show CDR1 as SGHDT and CDR2 as YYEEEE. The germline V and J ends were trimmed by 4 bases and 7 bases, with 8 bases remaining between them. The CDR3 nucleotides are TGTGCCAGCAGCATGACCGGCGGGGAGCTGTTTTTT. Translated, it gives CASSMTGGELFF. Using reference TRBV5-6 and TRBJ2-2 for the parts outside the CDR3, the full variable domain is DAGVTQSPTHLIKTRGQQVTLRCSPKSGHDTVSWYQQALGQGPQFIFQYYEEEERQRGNFPDRFSGHQFPNYSSELNVNALLLGDSALYLCASSMTGGELFFGEGSRLTVL.

The chain joins TRBV28 to TRBJ1-1, with D possibly TRBD1 on 6 matching bases. This CDR3 region has 16 residues. Trimming stripped 6 bases from V and 0 bases from J, with 17 bases between. CDR1 and CDR2 (germline): MDHEN, SYDVKM. The CDR3 DNA is TGTGCCAGCAGCAGACAGGACCGGTTAGTGAACACTGAAGCTTTCTTT. This sequence encodes CASSRQDRLVNTEAFF.